This entry lists 12 T cell receptor beta chains sequenced from one sample in a study of cytomegalovirus exposure and HLA in healthy donors. The table came from immunoSEQ multiplex PCR; TCRdb's copy has only in-frame clones and leaves some out. The data show 250,000 to 300,000 clones, just over 85% seen once. Sequences were obtained from PBMCs. The receptors were gathered from a woman in her late teens or twenties in good health and CMV-seronegative.

V and J are TRBV11-2 and TRBJ2-1; 7 nucleotides agree with TRBD2. Germline values: CDR1 SGHAT, CDR2 FQNNGV. The junction had 9 bases not matched to a gene; V was cut back by 2 bases and J by 5 bases. CDR3 length equals 16 residues. The CDR3 DNA is TGTGCCAGCAGCTTATCGGGAGGTCCACGGGACAATGAGCAGTTCTTC. It translates to CASSLSGGPRDNEQFF. The whole variable domain, remainder taken from reference TRBV11-2 and TRBJ2-1, is EAGVAQSPRYKIIEKRQSVAFWCNPISGHATLYWYQQILGQGPKLLIQFQNNGVVDDSQLPKDRFSAERLKGVDSTLKIQPAKLEDSAVYLCASSLSGGPRDNEQFFGPGTRLTVL.

V usage is TRBV2 and J usage is TRBJ1-1, with D unresolved. The CDR3 spans 13 residues. CDR1 and CDR2 from the germline V gene are SNHLY and FYNNEI. The V and J ends lost 3 bases and 5 bases respectively, with 10 bases between them. The CDR3 region is CASSETTPTEAFF. CDR3 DNA: TGTGCCAGCAGTGAGACAACTCCAACTGAAGCTTTCTTT.

This clone was seen once. V and J are TRBV2 and TRBJ2-3; a weak D match, TRBD2 (5 bases). The CDR3 sequence is 16 residues long. V was shortened by 1 base and J by 0 bases, with 11 bases between the two germline ends. Per germline, CDR1 SNHLY and CDR2 FYNNEI. This CDR3 is CASSEVDLPSTDTQYF. CDR3 sequence (DNA): TGTGCCAGCAGTGAAGTGGACTTACCTAGCACAGATACGCAGTATTTT.

The gene calls are TRBV7-9 and TRBJ1-4; no firm D call. Germline CDR1 and CDR2: SEHNR and FQNEAQ (reference sequence). This CDR3 region has 17 residues. V lost 0 bases and J 8 bases, leaving 19 bases between the germline ends. The CDR3 protein is CASSLAVLNPGGEKLFF. The CDR3, as DNA: TGTGCCAGCAGCTTAGCGGTTCTGAACCCGGGAGGGGAAAAACTGTTTTTT.

The chain employs TRBV4-1 and TRBJ2-7, with D possibly being TRBD1 (6 bases). This CDR3 has 19 residues. Deletions cut 2 bases from V and 1 base from J, with 24 bases between. CDR1 and CDR2 from the germline V gene are MGHRA and YSYEKL. The CDR3 region has the DNA TGCGCCAGCAGCCAACCCGACAGGAACCAGATCGTCGGTTCCTACGAGCAGTACTTC. Its translation is CASSQPDRNQIVGSYEQYF.

V is TRBV11-3 and J is TRBJ2-1, with D perhaps matching TRBD2 (6 bases). Trimming removed 5 bases at V and 8 bases at J, with 16 bases between. CDR3 length: 14 residues. Germline CDR1 SGHNT, CDR2 YENEEA. The CDR3 loop reads CASSQQGGEDEQFF. CDR3 nucleotide sequence: TGTGCCAGCAGCCAGCAGGGCGGGGAGGATGAGCAGTTCTTC.

The chain carries TRBV30 and TRBJ1-3, with 9 bases matching TRBD1. Germline trimming cut 7 bases from V and 3 bases from J; bases unmatched to any gene: 7. Germline V gene sequence: CDR1 GTSNPN, CDR2 SVGIG (reference sequence). The CDR3 contains 14 residues. For the CDR3, the DNA is TGTGCCTACTTACAGGGGGCGGGTGGAAACACCATATATTTT. This gives the protein CAYLQGAGGNTIYF.

As regards this clone: This specimen includes other DNA sequences encoding the same CDR3. The CDR3 here is CSVEGQGLYEQYF. DNA of the CDR3: TGCAGCGTTGAAGGGCAGGGTCTCTACGAGCAGTACTTC. The chain links TRBV29-1 to TRBJ2-7; possibly TRBD1 for D (5 bases). The CDR3 is 13 residues long. Germline CDR1 reads SQVTM; CDR2 reads ANQGSEA. V lost 1 base and J lost 3, with 10 bases in between.

This clone appeared a single time. This rearrangement joins TRBV19 to TRBJ2-6, with D perhaps matching TRBD2 (5 bases). V lost 5 bases to trimming and J lost 1 base, with 12 bases between them. The length of the CDR3 is 16 residues. CDR1 LNHDA and CDR2 SQIVND come from the germline V gene (reference sequence). CDR3 sequence: CASSVPGKSGANVLTF. CDR3 nucleotide sequence: TGTGCCAGTAGTGTCCCCGGGAAATCTGGGGCCAACGTCCTGACTTTC.

This chain joins TRBV13 and TRBJ1-2; TRBD1 aligns across 10 bases. CDR3 size: 15 residues. Germline V lookup: CDR1 PRHDT, CDR2 FYEKMQ (reference sequence). V shed 1 base and J 6 bases; nucleotides not matched to a gene: 5. CDR3 DNA: TGTGCCAGCAGCTTAGTGGGGACAGGGGCCGATGGCTACACCTTC. Amino acid sequence: CASSLVGTGADGYTF.

The chain is built from TRBV2 and TRBJ1-2, with TRBD1 identical over 7 bases. The CDR3 runs 12 residues. V shed 6 bases, J shed 8 bases, and the junction held 6 bases outside the gene matches. CDR1 is SNHLY, CDR2 FYNNEI, per germline. CDR3 DNA: TGTGCCAGCAGATCAGGGGGACAGGGCTACACCTTC. As protein: CASRSGGQGYTF.

The chain recombines TRBV19 with TRBJ1-5; 10 nucleotides align to TRBD1. V shed 8 bases, J shed 5 bases, and the junction held 3 bases outside the gene matches. CDR1 and CDR2 from the germline V gene are LNHDA and SQIVND (reference sequence). There are 13 residues in the CDR3. The CDR3 bases are TGTGCCAGTCGGGACAGGGGTTATCAGCCCCAGCATTTT. Its translation is CASRDRGYQPQHF.